The T cell receptor beta chain described here comes from a study of technical replicates of blood from several donors. This CDR3 is 15 amino acids long. V was cut by 7 bases and J by 4 bases, with 20 bases left in between. Germline V gene data show CDR1 as SEHNR and CDR2 as FQNEAQ (reference sequence). Using immunoSEQ multiplex PCR, the repertoire was profiled, and TCRdb retains in-frame clones only, with some absent. The sample yields about 100,000 clones, 90% to 97% seen once. The V and J genes are TRBV7-9 and TRBJ2-7; weak D call: TRBD2 (5 bases). The receptor comes from a human donor in good health. The sequenced sample consisted of T cells isolated from PBMCs. The CDR3 sequence is CASTLAEGRNYEQYF. The DNA of the CDR3 is TGTGCCAGCACCCTAGCTGAGGGCCGAAATTACGAGCAGTACTTC.